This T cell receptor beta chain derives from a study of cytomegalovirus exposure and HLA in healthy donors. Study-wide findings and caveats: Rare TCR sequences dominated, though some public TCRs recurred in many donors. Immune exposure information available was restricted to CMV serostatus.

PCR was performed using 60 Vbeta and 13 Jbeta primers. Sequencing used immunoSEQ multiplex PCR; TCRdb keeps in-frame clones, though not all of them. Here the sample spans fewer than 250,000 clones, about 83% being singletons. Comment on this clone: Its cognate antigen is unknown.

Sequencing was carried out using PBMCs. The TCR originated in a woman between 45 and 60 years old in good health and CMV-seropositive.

The CDR3 sequence: CASSQGDLGGFLNQPQHF. CDR3 nucleotides: TGTGCCAGCAGCCAAGGGGACCTAGGGGGTTTTCTCAATCAGCCCCAGCATTTT. This chain links TRBV4-2 with TRBJ1-5, with a tentative D call TRBD1 (6 bases). Trimming cost V 1 base and J 3 bases, with 19 bases left between them. The CDR3 extends over 18 amino acids. Looked up from germline, CDR1 is LGHNA and CDR2 is YNFKEQ.